This T cell receptor (beta chain) was identified during a study of T cell changes during pregnancy in multiple sclerosis. Germline V gene lookup returns CDR1 MDHEN and CDR2 SYDVKM. The ends were cut back, 5 bases at V and 5 bases at J, with 13 bases in the middle. The CDR3 length is 13 residues. Method: immunoSEQ multiplex PCR; TCRdb's copy keeps in-frame clones and lacks some. The sample contains about 41,000 clones, 90% to 95% of which appear only once. Material: CD8+ T cells from peripheral blood mononuclear cells, obtained in the third trimester of pregnancy. The chain employs TRBV28 and TRBJ2-7; D perhaps matches TRBD1 (5 bases). This TCR came from a female donor with multiple sclerosis, enrolled in a pregnancy study. The CDR3 nucleotides read TGTGCCAGCAGTCAGGGTTTTAAGAACGAGCAGTACTTC. It yields the protein CASSQGFKNEQYF. The whole variable domain, filled in from reference TRBV28 and TRBJ2-7, reads DVKVTQSSRYLVKRTGEKVFLECVQDMDHENMFWYRQDPGLGLRLIYFSYDVKMKEKGDIPEGYSVSREKKERFSLILESASTNQTSMYLCASSQGFKNEQYFGPGTRLTVT.